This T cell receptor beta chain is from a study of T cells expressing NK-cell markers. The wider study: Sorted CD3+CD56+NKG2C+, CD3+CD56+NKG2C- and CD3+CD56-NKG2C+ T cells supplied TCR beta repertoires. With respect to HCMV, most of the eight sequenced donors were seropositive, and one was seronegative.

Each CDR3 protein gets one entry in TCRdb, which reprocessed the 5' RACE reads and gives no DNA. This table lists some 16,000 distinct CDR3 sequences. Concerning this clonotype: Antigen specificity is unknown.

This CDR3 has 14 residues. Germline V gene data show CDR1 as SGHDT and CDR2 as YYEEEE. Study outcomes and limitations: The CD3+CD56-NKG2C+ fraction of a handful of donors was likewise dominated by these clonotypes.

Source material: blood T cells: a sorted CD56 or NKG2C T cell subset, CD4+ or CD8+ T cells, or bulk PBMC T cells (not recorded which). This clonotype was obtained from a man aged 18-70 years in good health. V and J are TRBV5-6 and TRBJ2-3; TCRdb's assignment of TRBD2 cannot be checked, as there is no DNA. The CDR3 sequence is CASSLALSGDTQYF.